This passage covers 8 T cell receptor beta chains from one sample sequenced in a study of OX40 agonist ivuxolimab in advanced cancers. The method was the immunoSEQ multiplex PCR assay. Entries here come from immuneACCESS through TCRdb and include only in-frame sequences with V and J called. Some clones fail to appear in such tables; in the studies checked, an unresolved V gene covers under half of the shortfall, and the cause of the remainder is unknown. The sample contains about 62,000 clones, 75% to 90% of them found a single time. The ten largest clonotypes hold 4% of the sample. This material consisted of CD4+ or CD8+ T cells sorted from blood, taken in a trial of the OX40 agonist ivuxolimab. The origin of the receptors is an adult with an advanced solid tumor such as melanoma, head and neck, liver or kidney cancer.

This clone was counted between two and nine times. This chain links TRBV5-4 with TRBJ1-1; D gene ambiguous. This CDR3 comprises 14 residues. From germline, CDR1 is SGHNT and CDR2 YYREEE (reference sequence). Trimming cost V 1 base and J 5 bases, with 12 bases left between them. In DNA, the CDR3 is TGTGCCAGCAGCTTGAATGCGAGGGAGACTGAAGCTTTCTTT. This gives the protein CASSLNARETEAFF.

This chain connects TRBV6-5 to TRBJ1-1; no clear D. The germline V gene has CDR1 MNHEY and CDR2 SVGAGI. The CDR3 is 14 residues long. Trimming removed 5 bases at V and 1 base at J, with 11 bases between. The CDR3 protein is CASSLLGGNTEAFF. Here the CDR3 DNA reads TGTGCCAGCAGTCTCTTGGGCGGGAACACTGAAGCTTTCTTT.

This chain links TRBV6-5 with TRBJ2-7; 8 bases agree with TRBD1. Trimming at V came to 6 bases and at J to 9 bases, leaving 10 bases not matched to a gene. This CDR3 is 13 amino acids long. Per germline, CDR1 MNHEY and CDR2 SVGAGI. The CDR3 spells CASRLQGVEPQYF. Here the CDR3 DNA reads TGTGCCAGCAGACTACAGGGGGTAGAGCCGCAGTACTTC.

The chain joins TRBV5-4 to TRBJ1-6; no firm D call. V was pared by 1 base and J by 2 bases, with 10 bases between. This CDR3 has 16 residues. Germline CDR1 SGHNT, CDR2 YYREEE (reference sequence). DNA for the CDR3: TGTGCCAGCAGCTTGAAGACGGGTACCTATAATTCACCCCTCCACTTT. Protein: CASSLKTGTYNSPLHF.

This clone showed up just once. The V call is TRBV5-1, the J call TRBJ2-7; D not certain. The CDR3 extends over 13 amino acids. Trimming stripped 0 bases from V and 4 bases from J, with 8 bases between. Germline V gene lookup returns CDR1 SGHRS and CDR2 YFSETQ. The CDR3 DNA reads as TGCGCCAGCAGCTTGGCTGGGATTTACGAGCAGTACTTC. As protein: CASSLAGIYEQYF.

The J gene is TRBJ2-3, the V gene TRBV11-2, with D possibly TRBD2 on 6 matching bases. Germline CDR1 SGHAT, CDR2 FQNNGV. This CDR3 is 15 amino acids long. V lost 5 bases to trimming and J lost 1 base, with 13 bases between them. The CDR3 DNA reads as TGTGCCAGCAGCCTAGGAGGGGATGGCACAGATACGCAGTATTTT. It encodes CASSLGGDGTDTQYF.

The chain joins TRBV30 to TRBJ1-5; tentative D call: TRBD1 (5 bases). The CDR3 covers 16 residues. Trimming removed 0 bases from V and 0 bases from J, with 12 bases in between. CDR1 GTSNPN and CDR2 SVGIG come from the germline V gene (reference sequence). CDR3 sequence reads: CAWSVTGRDSNQPQHF. The CDR3 nucleotides read TGTGCCTGGAGTGTAACCGGCAGGGATAGCAATCAGCCCCAGCATTTT.

Written as DNA, the CDR3 is TGTGCCAGCAGTCCGCCCCCCGCCTCCGAGCAGTACTTC. The encoded protein is CASSPPPASEQYF. J is TRBJ2-7 and V is TRBV28; D gene uncertain. Trimming took 5 bases from V and 6 from J, leaving 14 bases between them. Germline V gives CDR1 MDHEN, CDR2 SYDVKM. CDR3 length: 13 residues.